This T cell receptor beta chain is drawn from a study of response to subunit inactivated influenza vaccine (dated by TCRdb to 2016 to 2019). In terms of the full investigation: To follow how T cells responded to a trivalent subunit inactivated influenza vaccine, the researchers relied on deep quantitative profiling of the T cell receptor repertoire. What the study reported, not specific to this receptor: The authors suggested that each seasonal influenza vaccination may recruit only a limited number of new T cells.

Libraries were constructed by RT-PCR. This sample was sequenced with an Illumina HiSeq 2500. TCRdb reworked the public reads: Q25 trimming with fastp, MiXCR clone assembly, productive beta chains retained. Identical CDR3 proteins give one entry, which carries the most common genes and DNA. For this sample there are a few hundred thousand distinct CDR3 sequences; 21% appear just once. The top ten clones comprise about 9.4% of the sample. The trim is 7 bases for V and 7 bases for J, with a gap of 14 bases between the germline ends. Counted from cysteine to phenylalanine, this CDR3 has 13 amino acids. Only the CDR3 DNA is retained, 39 bases long and in frame from the first base. The germline V gene (reference sequence) yields MNHEY for CDR1 and SMNVEV for CDR2. As to this clonotype: No antigen is known for it. Base-call qualities are not available, and no considerably larger clone is one nucleotide away.

This chain is built from TRBV27 and TRBJ2-1, with no confident D gene call. The clonotype originates from a man between 50 and 75 years old who received an inactivated influenza vaccine. Donor details come from another sample of the same person, matched by shared clones. The source material was PBMCs from blood, sampled about 20 months after vaccination. At the DNA level, the sequence is TGTGCCAGCATGCGAATTGGGGAAAATGAGCAGTTCTTC. Translated, this gives CASMRIGENEQFF.